Shown below are 11 T cell receptor beta chains from a single sample sequenced in a study of blood T cell dynamics during melanoma immunotherapy. The time point: pre-treatment baseline. The table came from immunoSEQ multiplex PCR; TCRdb's copy has only in-frame clones and leaves some out. The sample records about 9,600 clones, 88% being singletons. The sequences come from blood, collected from a patient treated with checkpoint blockade. The receptors stem from a human donor with melanoma.

The V and J genes are TRBV28 and TRBJ2-5, with 7 positions matching TRBD2. The CDR3 consists of 15 residues. Germline loops: CDR1 MDHEN, CDR2 SYDVKM. J gave up 5 bases and V 3 bases, and 9 bases lay outside the gene matches. CDR3 protein: CASSFGRGSGETQYF. In nucleotides, the CDR3 is TGTGCCAGCAGTTTTGGACGTGGTAGCGGGGAGACCCAGTACTTC.

This clone was seen only a few times. The chain recombines TRBV5-1 with TRBJ2-5; tentatively, D is TRBD2 (5 bases). The CDR3 length is 13 residues. Germline CDR1 and CDR2: SGHRS and YFSETQ. Trimming pared 6 bases from V and 4 bases from J, leaving 13 bases between. CDR3 coding DNA: TGCGCCAGCACCTCACTAGGTCGAGAGACCCAGTACTTC. Protein sequence: CASTSLGRETQYF.

This chain uses TRBV9 with TRBJ2-1; no firm D call. The CDR3 covers 14 residues. CDR1 SGDLS and CDR2 YYNGEE come from the germline V gene. V shed 3 bases and J shed 0 bases, with 7 bases lying between them. The CDR3 spells CASSGPSSYNEQFF. CDR3 coding DNA: TGTGCCAGCAGCGGCCCCAGCTCCTACAATGAGCAGTTCTTC.

The chain has TRBV6-1 and TRBJ2-2; D possibly uses TRBD1 or TRBD2 (5 bases each). V lost 6 bases to trimming and J lost 4 bases, with 15 bases between them. Germline V gives CDR1 MNHNS, CDR2 SASEGT. The CDR3 loop spans 15 amino acids. The CDR3 loop is CASREAGAGTGELFF. The CDR3 DNA is TGTGCCAGCAGGGAGGCTGGGGCGGGCACCGGGGAGCTGTTTTTT.

The chain recombines TRBV6-1 with TRBJ1-6, with D perhaps matching TRBD1 (5 bases). CDR1 is MNHNS, CDR2 SASEGT, per germline. The ends were cut back, 3 bases at V and 10 bases at J, with 19 bases in the middle. CDR3 length: 16 residues. CDR3 sequence reads: CASSDRSRGVSSPLHF. In nucleotides, the CDR3 is TGTGCCAGCAGTGACCGTTCGAGGGGAGTAAGCTCACCCCTCCACTTT.

The CDR3 region has the DNA TGCGCCAGCAGCAGCATGGGAGGAGGGCAAGAGACCCAGTACTTC. It yields the protein CASSSMGGGQETQYF. V gene TRBV5-1 combines with J gene TRBJ2-5; possible D gene TRBD2, 6 bases. V gave up 4 bases and J gave up 2 bases, with 15 bases separating them. CDR3 length: 15 residues. Germline assignment: CDR1 SGHRS and CDR2 YFSETQ.

The chain combines TRBV30 with TRBJ1-2; possibly TRBD1 for D (5 bases). Trimming shortened V by 8 bases and J by 5 bases, and 18 bases separated the two germline ends. Germline CDR1 GTSNPN, CDR2 SVGIG (reference sequence). The CDR3 has 13 residues. CDR3 protein: CAEGSGGGYGYTF. CDR3 bases: TGTGCCGAAGGGAGCGGGGGGGGTTATGGCTACACCTTC.

The chain employs TRBV6-5 and TRBJ2-5; 8 nucleotides agree with TRBD2. The CDR3 has 16 amino acids. The V and J ends lost 4 bases and 5 bases, in that order; junction bases with no gene match: 12. Germline V lookup: CDR1 MNHEY, CDR2 SVGAGI. The CDR3 DNA reads TGTGCCAGCAGTTTATCCCCAGCGGGAGCGAGGGAGACCCAGTACTTC. Translating gives CASSLSPAGARETQYF.

The genes are TRBV4-1 and TRBJ1-5, with D uncertain. V lost 3 bases and J 0 bases, leaving 12 bases between the germline ends. CDR3 size: 16 residues. CDR1 is MGHRA and CDR2 is YSYEKL in the germline V gene. The CDR3 DNA is TGCGCCAGCAGCCACGTGTCTCAATATAGCAATCAGCCCCAGCATTTT. Its protein is CASSHVSQYSNQPQHF.

This chain joins TRBV27 and TRBJ2-5; no clear D gene. The V and J ends lost 2 bases and 5 bases respectively, with 15 bases between them. CDR1 is MNHEY and CDR2 is SMNVEV in the germline V gene (reference sequence). This CDR3 has 15 residues. CDR3 nucleotides: TGTGCCAGCAGTTTAATCCAGTCTAGTGGGGAGACCCAGTACTTC. Residues: CASSLIQSSGETQYF.

V and J are TRBV5-1 and TRBJ1-2; tentative D call: TRBD1 (5 bases). V dropped 1 base and J dropped 0 bases, with 7 bases sitting between them. The CDR3 loop spans 14 amino acids. Germline V gene sequence: CDR1 SGHRS, CDR2 YFSETQ. The CDR3 DNA follows: TGCGCCAGCAGCTTGCGGGGACCTAACTATGGCTACACCTTC. Its translation: CASSLRGPNYGYTF.